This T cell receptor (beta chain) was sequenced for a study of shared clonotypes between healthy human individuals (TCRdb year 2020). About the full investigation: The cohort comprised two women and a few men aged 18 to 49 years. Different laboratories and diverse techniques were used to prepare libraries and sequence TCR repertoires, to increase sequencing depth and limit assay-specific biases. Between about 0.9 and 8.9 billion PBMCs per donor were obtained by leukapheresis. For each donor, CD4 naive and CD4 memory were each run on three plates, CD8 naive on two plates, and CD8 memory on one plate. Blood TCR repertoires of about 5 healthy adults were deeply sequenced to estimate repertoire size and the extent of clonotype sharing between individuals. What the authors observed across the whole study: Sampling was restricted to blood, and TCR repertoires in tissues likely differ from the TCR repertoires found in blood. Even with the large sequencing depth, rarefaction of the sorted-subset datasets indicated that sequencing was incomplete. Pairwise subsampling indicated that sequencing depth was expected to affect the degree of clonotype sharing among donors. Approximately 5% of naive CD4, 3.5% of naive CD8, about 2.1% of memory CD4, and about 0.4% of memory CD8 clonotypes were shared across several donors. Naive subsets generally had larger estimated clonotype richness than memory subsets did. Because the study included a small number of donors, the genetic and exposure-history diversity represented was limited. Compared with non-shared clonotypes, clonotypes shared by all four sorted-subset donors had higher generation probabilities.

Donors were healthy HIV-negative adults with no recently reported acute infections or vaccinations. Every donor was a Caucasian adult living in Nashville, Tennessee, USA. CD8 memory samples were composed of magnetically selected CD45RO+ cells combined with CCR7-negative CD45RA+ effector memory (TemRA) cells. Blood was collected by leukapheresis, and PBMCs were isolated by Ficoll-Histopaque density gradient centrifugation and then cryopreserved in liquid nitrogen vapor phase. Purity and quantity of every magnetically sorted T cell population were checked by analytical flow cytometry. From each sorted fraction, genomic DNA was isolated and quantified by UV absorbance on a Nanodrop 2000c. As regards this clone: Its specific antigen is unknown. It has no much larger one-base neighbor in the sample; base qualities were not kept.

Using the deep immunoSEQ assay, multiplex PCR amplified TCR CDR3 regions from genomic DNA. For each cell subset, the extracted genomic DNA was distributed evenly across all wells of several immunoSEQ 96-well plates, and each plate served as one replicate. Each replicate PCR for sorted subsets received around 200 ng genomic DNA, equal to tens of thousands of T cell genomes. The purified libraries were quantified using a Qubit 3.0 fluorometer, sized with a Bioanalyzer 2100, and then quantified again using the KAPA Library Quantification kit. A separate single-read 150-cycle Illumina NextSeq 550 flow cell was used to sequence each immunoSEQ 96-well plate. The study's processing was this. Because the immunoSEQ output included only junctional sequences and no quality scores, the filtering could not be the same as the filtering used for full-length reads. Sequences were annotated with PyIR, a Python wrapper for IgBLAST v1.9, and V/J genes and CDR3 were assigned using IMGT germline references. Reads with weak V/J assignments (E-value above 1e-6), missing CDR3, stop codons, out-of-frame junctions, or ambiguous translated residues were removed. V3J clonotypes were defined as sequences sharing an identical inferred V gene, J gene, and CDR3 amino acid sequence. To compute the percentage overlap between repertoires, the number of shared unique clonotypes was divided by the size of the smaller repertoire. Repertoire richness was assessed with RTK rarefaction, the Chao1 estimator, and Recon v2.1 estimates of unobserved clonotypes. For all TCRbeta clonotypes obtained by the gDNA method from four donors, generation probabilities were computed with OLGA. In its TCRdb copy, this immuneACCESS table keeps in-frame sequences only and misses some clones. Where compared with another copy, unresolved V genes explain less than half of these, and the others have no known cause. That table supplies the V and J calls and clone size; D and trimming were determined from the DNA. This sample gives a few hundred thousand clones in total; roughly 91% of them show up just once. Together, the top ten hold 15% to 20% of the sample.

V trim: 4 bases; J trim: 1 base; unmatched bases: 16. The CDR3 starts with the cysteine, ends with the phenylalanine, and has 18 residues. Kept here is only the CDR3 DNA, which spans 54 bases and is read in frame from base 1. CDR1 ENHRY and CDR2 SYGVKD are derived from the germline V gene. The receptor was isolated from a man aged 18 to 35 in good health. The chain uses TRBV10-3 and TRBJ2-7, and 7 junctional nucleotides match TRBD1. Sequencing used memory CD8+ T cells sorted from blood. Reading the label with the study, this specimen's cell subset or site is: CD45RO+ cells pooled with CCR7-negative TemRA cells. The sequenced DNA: TGTGCCATCAGTGCCGCGACAGGGTTAGGATATGGGTCCTACGAGCAGTACTTC. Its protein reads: CAISAATGLGYGSYEQYF.